This entry features one T cell receptor beta chain sequence. The record originates from a study of blood T cell repertoires in COVID-19. Per the original methods: Cell counts per sample came from amplifying reference gene primers. The repertoire was sequenced with immunoSEQ multiplex PCR; TCRdb's copy has only in-frame clones and lacks some. The V and J calls and clone size were taken over from that table, and D and trimming were inferred from the DNA. The repertoire consists of more than 60,000 clones, with around 90% occurring once and the leading ten covering roughly 7.2%. The CDR3 consists of 13 residues. Trimming stripped 1 base from V and 3 bases from J, with 7 bases between. Germline CDR1 and CDR2: LGHNA and YSLEER.

This TCR was sampled from a human donor in a cohort sampled during active COVID-19. Sequencing was performed on peripheral blood. The chain joins TRBV4-3 to TRBJ2-7, with a weak D call TRBD1 (5 bases). The CDR3 bases are TGCGCCAGCAGCCAAGGACAGAACTACGAGCAGTACTTC. Amino acid sequence: CASSQGQNYEQYF.